The sequence of this T cell receptor (beta chain) was determined in a study of technical replicates of blood from four donors. Sequencing was performed with immunoSEQ multiplex PCR; in TCRdb, only in-frame clones are kept and a portion is missing. The sample lists some 76,000 clones, 94% occurring once. V lost 4 bases to trimming and J lost 3 bases; unmatched junction nucleotides: 6. Germline V gives CDR1 SGHNT, CDR2 YYREEE (reference sequence). The CDR3 has 16 residues. Sequencing used T cells isolated from PBMCs. This TCR was sampled from a human donor in good health. V is TRBV5-4 and J is TRBJ2-3; TRBD2 agrees at 12 bases. The CDR3 region has the DNA TGTGCCAGCAGCCAAAGACTAGCGGGAGAAACAGATACGCAGTATTTT. As protein: CASSQRLAGETDTQYF. The variable domain in full, completed from reference TRBV5-4 and TRBJ2-3, reads ETGVTQSPTHLIKTRGQQVTLRCSSQSGHNTVSWYQQALGQGPQFIFQYYREEENGRGNFPPRFSGLQFPNYSSELNVNALELDDSALYLCASSQRLAGETDTQYFGPGTRLTVL.